Listed here are 2 T cell receptor beta chains from one sample, sequenced in a study. TCRdb passed the RT-PCR reads through MiXCR, listing each CDR3 protein once. The sample has 650,000 to 800,000 distinct CDR3 sequences, 14% seen once. The specimen was memory CD4+ T cells from blood. These TCRs come from a female donor in good health, serving as a healthy control.

This clonotype was recorded a few times. This rearrangement joins TRBV18 to TRBJ1-2; 7 positions agree with TRBD1. The CDR3 is 14 amino acids. The germline V gene encodes CDR1 KGHSH and CDR2 LQKENI. The trim removed 3 bases at V and 6 bases at J, leaving 7 bases unmatched. The CDR3 coding sequence is TGTGCCAGCTCACCTGACAGGGCCGGACATGGCTACACCTTC. It yields the protein CASSPDRAGHGYTF.

This clonotype was found many times. V and J are TRBV6-6 and TRBJ2-7; 7 nucleotides line up with TRBD2. V gave up 7 bases and J gave up 5 bases; unmatched junction bases: 8. Germline V lookup: CDR1 MNHNY, CDR2 SVGAGI (reference sequence). This CDR3 contains 13 residues. The CDR3 coding sequence is TGTGCCAGCAAATGGACTAGTAGCCACGAGCAGTACTTC. Translated, it gives CASKWTSSHEQYF.